The clone carrying this T cell receptor beta chain was recorded a few times. The source of the sample is a study of OX40 agonist ivuxolimab in advanced cancers. The table came from immunoSEQ multiplex PCR; TCRdb's copy has only in-frame clones and leaves some out. The repertoire holds fewer than 25,000 clones, with under 90% as singletons. V was shortened by 2 bases and J by 0 bases, with 10 bases between the two germline ends. This CDR3 contains 15 residues. Germline V gene lookup returns CDR1 SGHRS and CDR2 YFSETQ. V and J are TRBV5-1 and TRBJ2-3; D might be TRBD1 (6 bases). This receptor was obtained from an adult with an advanced solid tumor such as melanoma, head and neck, liver or kidney cancer. The sample here was CD4+ or CD8+ T cells sorted from blood, taken in a trial of the OX40 agonist ivuxolimab. The CDR3 nucleotides read TGCGCCAGCAGCTTCGGACAGAGTAGCACAGATACGCAGTATTTT. Encoded protein: CASSFGQSSTDTQYF.